These 31 T cell receptor beta chains were sequenced from one sample in a study of tissue T cells after allogeneic stem cell transplantation. Using immunoSEQ multiplex PCR, the repertoire was profiled, and TCRdb retains in-frame clones only, with some absent. Counted here are 7,500 to 10,000 clones, roughly 60% occurring once; the ten biggest clones make up over 8.5%. Specimen: tissue from the jejunum, collected at autopsy. Every receptor here comes from a woman aged 18-55 years with breast cancer.

V usage is TRBV24-1 and J usage is TRBJ1-4; no clear D. Trimming removed 3 bases at V and 6 bases at J, with 7 bases between. The germline gives CDR1 KGHDR, CDR2 SFDVKD. This CDR3 spans 13 amino acids. The CDR3 protein is CATSDVWDEKLFF. CDR3 sequence (DNA): TGTGCCACCAGTGATGTGTGGGATGAAAAACTGTTTTTT.

A word on this clone: This same CDR3 is encoded by further DNA sequences in the sample. The chain employs TRBV12-3 or TRBV12-4 and TRBJ2-7; 9 bases match TRBD2. CDR3 size: 13 residues. J was trimmed by 3 bases and V by 6 bases; bases with no gene match: 3. The CDR3 reads CASRRAGGYEQYF. The CDR3 region has the DNA TGTGCCAGCAGACGAGCGGGGGGCTACGAGCAGTACTTC.

This chain joins TRBV25-1 and TRBJ1-4; D not certain. Trimming removed 2 bases at V and 6 bases at J, with 10 bases between. CDR3 length equals 14 residues. Germline V lookup: CDR1 MGHDK, CDR2 SYGVNS. The CDR3 protein is CASSEPAADEKLFF. Written as DNA, the CDR3 is TGTGCCAGCAGTGAACCAGCAGCAGATGAAAAACTGTTTTTT.

V usage is TRBV14 and J usage is TRBJ2-1; D is ambiguous. Trimming pared 4 bases from V and 4 bases from J, leaving 8 bases between. Germline CDR1 is SGHDN and CDR2 is FVKESK. CDR3 length: 13 amino acids. The CDR3 here is CASSLALYNEQFF. CDR3 coding DNA: TGTGCCAGCAGCCTCGCCTTATACAATGAGCAGTTCTTC.

Within the sample, this clone is medium-sized. Within the sample, other DNA sequences also encode this same CDR3. J is TRBJ2-3 and V is TRBV4-3; D uncertain. This CDR3 contains 16 residues. Trimming removed 0 bases from V and 1 base from J, with 11 bases in between. The germline gives CDR1 LGHNA, CDR2 YSLEER. This CDR3 is CASSQELARGTDTQYF. The CDR3 DNA reads TGCGCCAGCAGCCAAGAGCTTGCCCGGGGCACAGATACGCAGTATTTT.

The chain couples TRBV14 to TRBJ2-3; 13 nucleotides align to TRBD2. The germline V gene has CDR1 SGHDN and CDR2 FVKESK. The length of the CDR3 is 15 residues. V was clipped by 4 bases and J by 6 bases; unmatched bases: 4. The CDR3 nucleotides read TGTGCCAGCAGCCTCGGGACTAGCGGGGCGGATACGCAGTATTTT. It specifies CASSLGTSGADTQYF.

The J gene is TRBJ2-2, the V gene TRBV11-3; 11 nucleotides align to TRBD2. Germline CDR1 reads SGHNT; CDR2 reads YENEEA. The trim removed 5 bases at V and 6 bases at J, leaving 5 bases unmatched. The CDR3 extends over 15 amino acids. The CDR3 region is CASSLFSGRAGELFF. The CDR3 nucleotides read TGTGCCAGCAGCCTATTTAGCGGGAGGGCCGGGGAGCTGTTTTTT. Variable domain in full (rest from reference TRBV11-3 and TRBJ2-2): EAGVVQSPRYKIIEKKQPVAFWCNPISGHNTLYWYLQNLGQGPELLIRYENEEAVDDSQLPKDRFSAERLKGVDSTLKIQPAELGDSAVYLCASSLFSGRAGELFFGEGSRLTVL.

The CDR3 region has the DNA TGTGCCAGCAGCTTATCCGGCGGCAGCAATCAGCCCCAGCATTTT. This sequence encodes CASSLSGGSNQPQHF. This rearrangement joins TRBV7-3 to TRBJ1-5; D is unresolved. The length of the CDR3 is 15 residues. Germline values: CDR1 SGHTA, CDR2 FQGTGA. Trimming pared 2 bases from V and 1 base from J, leaving 9 bases between.

V gene TRBV7-2 combines with J gene TRBJ2-2; perhaps TRBD2 as D (5 bases). CDR3 length: 13 residues. V was shortened by 5 bases and J by 8 bases, with 12 bases between the two germline ends. Germline V gene sequence: CDR1 SGHTA, CDR2 FQGNSA. CDR3 loop: CASSLRGKGELFF. In nucleotides, the CDR3 is TGTGCCAGCAGCCTTCGGGGAAAAGGGGAGCTGTTTTTT.

The CDR3 loop reads CASSQEWAEQFF. The CDR3 region has the DNA TGTGCCAGCAGCCAAGAGTGGGCCGAGCAGTTCTTC. The rearrangement joins TRBV3-1 (or the pseudogene TRBV3-2) to TRBJ2-1; no clear D. The CDR3 extends over 12 amino acids. V lost 0 bases, J lost 10 bases, and 7 bases lay in between. Germline V lookup: CDR1 LGHDT, CDR2 YNNKEL (reference sequence).

This sequence joins TRBV30 and TRBJ1-1; TRBD1 is a possible D gene (5 bases). Trimming removed 4 bases at V and 3 bases at J, with 6 bases between. CDR1 is GTSNPN and CDR2 is SVGIG in the germline V gene (reference sequence). The CDR3 runs to 11 residues. In DNA, the CDR3 is TGTGCCTGGATCAGGGACACTGAAGCTTTCTTT. This encodes CAWIRDTEAFF. Full variable domain (missing parts from reference TRBV30 and TRBJ1-1): SQTIHQWPATLVQPVGSPLSLECTVEGTSNPNLYWYRQAAGRGLQLLFYSVGIGQISSEVPQNLSASRPQDRQFILSSKKLLLSDSGFYLCAWIRDTEAFFGQGTRLTVV.

V gene TRBV6-2 or TRBV6-3 combines with J gene TRBJ2-1; D uncertain. The CDR3 is 18 residues long. Germline V gene sequence: CDR1 MNHEY, CDR2 SVGEGT. The V end lost 2 bases, the J end lost 0 bases, and 17 bases lay between the germline ends. CDR3 protein: CASSYTPRQSTSYNEQFF. DNA for the CDR3: TGTGCCAGCAGTTACACCCCCAGGCAATCAACCTCCTACAATGAGCAGTTCTTC.

This clone was observed a few times. The V call is TRBV7-2, the J call TRBJ2-7; 9 bases match TRBD2. V shed 7 bases, J shed 3 bases, and the junction held 7 bases outside the gene matches. Germline V lookup: CDR1 SGHTA, CDR2 FQGNSA. The CDR3 contains 14 residues. CDR3: CASTYSGSDYEQYF. CDR3 coding DNA: TGTGCCAGCACCTATAGCGGGAGTGACTACGAGCAGTACTTC.

V usage is TRBV19 and J usage is TRBJ2-7; weak D call: TRBD2 (6 bases). Trimming shortened V by 5 bases and J by 2 bases, and 10 bases separated the two germline ends. CDR3 length equals 13 residues. Looked up from germline, CDR1 is LNHDA and CDR2 is SQIVND (reference sequence). CDR3 loop: CASSSTRAYEQYF. The CDR3 DNA reads as TGTGCCAGTAGTTCGACTAGAGCCTACGAGCAGTACTTC.

V is TRBV2 and J is TRBJ2-3; no firm D call. Trimming left V 5 bases short and J 0 bases short, with 6 bases between. The CDR3 has 13 residues. CDR1 and CDR2 from the germline V gene are SNHLY and FYNNEI. CDR3 sequence: CASSPGSTDTQYF. CDR3 sequence (DNA): TGTGCCAGCAGTCCGGGCAGCACAGATACGCAGTATTTT.

This rearrangement joins TRBV2 to TRBJ2-1; D remains ambiguous. The CDR3 is made up of 14 amino acids. Germline V gene data show CDR1 as SNHLY and CDR2 as FYNNEI. V dropped 3 bases and J dropped 1 base, with 7 bases sitting between them. Written as DNA, the CDR3 is TGTGCCAGCAGTGATGCCGGATCCTACAATGAGCAGTTCTTC. Amino acids: CASSDAGSYNEQFF.

CDR3 coding DNA: TGTGCCAGCAGCTTTTCCGGGCAAGAGACCCAGTACTTC. Its protein product is CASSFSGQETQYF. V is TRBV7-2 and J is TRBJ2-5, with unresolved D. Germline V gene lookup returns CDR1 SGHTA and CDR2 FQGNSA. Trimming pared 3 bases from V and 2 bases from J, leaving 7 bases between. CDR3 length: 13 amino acids.

V and J are TRBV2 and TRBJ2-3; D unclear. The germline V gene encodes CDR1 SNHLY and CDR2 FYNNEI. The CDR3 has 14 amino acids. Trimming took off 2 bases at V and 4 bases at J, with 10 bases between the two ends. The CDR3 nucleotides read TGTGCCAGCAGTGAACAGCAAGTGGCAGATACGCAGTATTTT. Translating gives CASSEQQVADTQYF.

This clone was detected only a few times. V is TRBV20-1 and J is TRBJ2-5; 9 bases fit TRBD2. CDR3 length: 13 amino acids. The junction had 6 bases not matched to a gene; V was cut back by 6 bases and J by 4 bases. The V gene's germline CDR1 is DFQATT and CDR2 SNEGSKA (reference sequence). The CDR3 DNA sequence: TGCAGTGCAAGTAATAGCGGGGGAGAGACCCAGTACTTC. Translating gives CSASNSGGETQYF.

This chain links TRBV9 with TRBJ2-3, with unresolved D. Trimming took off 0 bases at V and 3 bases at J, with 8 bases between the two ends. This CDR3 contains 14 residues. Germline-derived CDR1 and CDR2 are SGDLS and YYNGEE. The CDR3 loop is CASSVANPTDTQYF. Written as DNA, the CDR3 is TGTGCCAGCAGCGTAGCTAACCCTACAGATACGCAGTATTTT.

The chain recombines TRBV5-6 with TRBJ2-5; TRBD1 agrees at 8 bases. The CDR3 runs to 15 residues. Germline trimming cut 2 bases from V and 5 bases from J; bases unmatched to any gene: 8. CDR1 and CDR2 from the germline V gene are SGHDT and YYEEEE. CDR3 sequence (DNA): TGTGCCAGCAGCTTCGGACAGGGACGAAGGGAGACCCAGTACTTC. Its protein is CASSFGQGRRETQYF.

CDR3 DNA: TGCGCCAGCAGCTTGGCATCGGGGGCCGGGGAGCTGTTTTTT. Residues: CASSLASGAGELFF. The chain employs TRBV5-1 and TRBJ2-2; D is possibly TRBD2 (6 bases). Germline assignment: CDR1 SGHRS and CDR2 YFSETQ. This CDR3 region has 14 residues. Deletions cut 0 bases from V and 6 bases from J, with 9 bases between.

Relative to its sample, this clone is medium-sized. The chain combines TRBV18 with TRBJ1-1; D might be TRBD1 (5 bases). The CDR3 runs to 16 residues. Per the germline V gene, CDR1 is KGHSH and CDR2 is LQKENI. The V gene lost 0 bases and the J gene lost 3 bases, with 14 bases spanning the gap. In DNA, the CDR3 is TGTGCCAGCTCACCACCGGGGGTTTTGAGTGACACTGAAGCTTTCTTT. This sequence encodes CASSPPGVLSDTEAFF.

This clone has just a few counts. The CDR3 protein is CASSLSSGGVHEQYF. DNA of the CDR3: TGTGCCAGCAGCTTATCTAGCGGGGGGGTCCACGAGCAGTACTTC. The genes are TRBV7-2 and TRBJ2-7, with 12 positions matching TRBD2. Per the germline V gene, CDR1 is SGHTA and CDR2 is FQGNSA. There are 15 residues in the CDR3. J lost 5 bases, V lost 2 bases, and 4 bases had no gene match. The full variable domain, with the rest looked up from reference TRBV7-2 and TRBJ2-7, is GAGVSQSPSNKVTEKGKDVELRCDPISGHTALYWYRQSLGQGLEFLIYFQGNSAPDKSGLPSDRFSAERTGGSVSTLTIQRTQQEDSAVYLCASSLSSGGVHEQYFGPGTRLTVT.

V and J are TRBV18 and TRBJ2-7; D is perhaps TRBD1 or TRBD2 (5 bases each). Germline V gene data show CDR1 as KGHSH and CDR2 as LQKENI. This CDR3 has 14 residues. Trimming stripped 1 base from V and 5 bases from J, with 12 bases between. CDR3 region: CASSPRGNGDEQYF. In DNA form, the CDR3 reads TGTGCCAGCTCACCACGGGGCAACGGGGACGAGCAGTACTTC.

This clone is medium-sized in the sample. Other DNA sequences in this specimen translate into the identical CDR3. The rearrangement uses TRBV7-2 and TRBJ2-3; D remains ambiguous. The CDR3 is made up of 14 amino acids. Germline assignment: CDR1 SGHTA and CDR2 FQGNSA. Trimming pared 0 bases from V and 0 bases from J, leaving 4 bases between. The CDR3 nucleotides are TGTGCCAGCAGCTTAGCCGGGAGCACAGATACGCAGTATTTT. Protein sequence: CASSLAGSTDTQYF. Supplemented by reference TRBV7-2 and TRBJ2-3, the full variable domain reads GAGVSQSPSNKVTEKGKDVELRCDPISGHTALYWYRQSLGQGLEFLIYFQGNSAPDKSGLPSDRFSAERTGGSVSTLTIQRTQQEDSAVYLCASSLAGSTDTQYFGPGTRLTVL.

This clone was observed a few times. The rearrangement uses TRBV19 and TRBJ1-3; the D gene is possibly TRBD1 (5 bases). Germline V lookup: CDR1 LNHDA, CDR2 SQIVND (reference sequence). The V gene lost 9 bases and the J gene lost 0 bases, with 18 bases spanning the gap. This CDR3 is 16 amino acids long. The DNA of the CDR3 is TGTGCCAGCCAGAATTGGGGACGGCTCTCTGGAAACACCATATATTTT. Translation: CASQNWGRLSGNTIYF.

The chain carries TRBV2 and TRBJ2-1; TRBD2 aligns across 10 bases. The CDR3 consists of 17 residues. Per the germline V gene, CDR1 is SNHLY and CDR2 is FYNNEI. V dropped 3 bases and J dropped 4; count of bases not matched to a gene: 9. CDR3 protein: CASSDPLAGVRYNEQFF. The DNA for the CDR3 is TGTGCCAGCAGTGATCCCCTAGCGGGAGTACGATACAATGAGCAGTTCTTC.

This clone was detected only a few times. The chain has TRBV29-1 and TRBJ2-3; D not resolved. CDR1 and CDR2 (germline): SQVTM, ANQGSEA. The CDR3 extends over 12 amino acids. V lost 0 bases and J lost 0, with 1 base in between. This CDR3 reads CSVEDSTDTQYF. The CDR3 DNA reads as TGCAGCGTTGAAGACAGCACAGATACGCAGTATTTT.

The rearrangement joins TRBV4-2 to TRBJ2-4; D gene ambiguous. V gave up 1 base and J gave up 9 bases, with 4 bases separating them. The CDR3 is 11 residues long. Germline CDR1 LGHNA, CDR2 YNFKEQ. Here the CDR3 reads CASSQGSIQYF. For the CDR3, the DNA is TGTGCCAGCAGCCAAGGGTCCATTCAGTACTTC.

This clone is a singleton in its sample. The rearrangement uses TRBV4-2 and TRBJ2-5; D is perhaps TRBD2 (6 bases). This CDR3 region has 15 residues. Deletions cut 0 bases from V and 9 bases from J, with 17 bases between. The germline V gene encodes CDR1 LGHNA and CDR2 YNFKEQ. Here the CDR3 DNA reads TGTGCCAGCAGCCAAGAGACCGGGACTCTCACCGCCCAGTACTTC. It yields the protein CASSQETGTLTAQYF.